Here is one T cell receptor beta chain with its context. Antigen specificity is unknown. Germline V gene lookup returns CDR1 SGHDT and CDR2 YYEEEE. This CDR3 spans 14 amino acids. Trimming at V came to 4 bases and at J to 2 bases, leaving 6 bases not matched to a gene. The sequenced template was cDNA made from the entire isolated RNA. Here immunoSEQ multiplex PCR was the method, and the copy in TCRdb shows in-frame clones only, minus some. There are 600,000 or so clones in the sample; roughly 12% occur only once, and around 0.12% lies in the top ten. These data belong to a study of beta chain features in type 1 diabetes. Study observations and caveats: Shortening of TCRB CDR3s, moderate but significant, appeared in all four CD4+ subsets of Type 1 diabetes patients. Amplification by PCR could prefer shorter templates, with the same effect in patients and controls.

The sequenced sample was naive CD4+ T cells from blood. This chain connects TRBV5-6 to TRBJ2-7; 7 nucleotides align to TRBD1. The clonotype comes from a man between 25 and 39 years old with type 1 diabetes. The CDR3 region is CASSRDSRTYEQYF. The CDR3 DNA is TGTGCCAGCAGCCGGGACAGTCGCACCTACGAGCAGTACTTC.